These 5 T cell receptor beta chains originate from one sample sequenced in a study of blood T cell repertoires in COVID-19. The method was immunoSEQ multiplex PCR; TCRdb's version includes in-frame clones alone and lacks a portion of them. The data show about 76,000 clones, more than 75% seen once. The specimen was peripheral blood. These receptors were obtained from a human donor in a cohort sampled during active COVID-19.

This clone was detected a few times. The chain has TRBV29-1 and TRBJ2-4, with 7 bases fitting TRBD2. Germline V lookup: CDR1 SQVTM, CDR2 ANQGSEA. With V trimmed by 3 bases and J by 10 bases, 15 bases remained unmatched. CDR3 size: 15 residues. CDR3 region: CSVDPSPGRSGIQYF. In DNA, the CDR3 is TGCAGCGTTGACCCTTCTCCAGGGCGTAGCGGGATTCAGTACTTC. Full variable domain (remainder filled in from reference TRBV29-1 and TRBJ2-4): SAVISQKPSRDICQRGTSLTIQCQVDSQVTMMFWYRQQPGQSLTLIATANQGSEATYESGFVIDKFPISRPNLTFSTLTVSNMSPEDSSIYLCSVDPSPGRSGIQYFGAGTRLSVL.

This rearrangement joins TRBV9 to TRBJ2-1, with TRBD2 identical over 11 bases. CDR1 SGDLS and CDR2 YYNGEE come from the germline V gene. After removal of 3 bases from V and 0 bases from J, the junction contained 14 bases not matched to a gene. The CDR3 totals 20 residues. CDR3 protein: CASSGGSGTSGLSSYNEQFF. The CDR3 nucleotides are TGTGCCAGCAGCGGGGGATCCGGGACTAGCGGTTTGAGCTCCTACAATGAGCAGTTCTTC. Together with reference TRBV9 and TRBJ2-1, the CDR3 gives the full variable domain: DSGVTQTPKHLITATGQRVTLRCSPRSGDLSVYWYQQSLDQGLQFLIQYYNGEERAKGNILERFSAQQFPDLHSELNLSSLELGDSALYFCASSGGSGTSGLSSYNEQFFGPGTRLTVL.

The CDR3 bases are TGTGCCAGCAGCACTAAGGGACAGGGATATTTCTATGGCTACACCTTC. Protein product: CASSTKGQGYFYGYTF. J is TRBJ1-2 and V is TRBV9, with 9 positions matching TRBD1. CDR3 length: 16 residues. Germline V gives CDR1 SGDLS, CDR2 YYNGEE. After removal of 4 bases from V and 4 bases from J, the junction contained 11 bases not matched to a gene.

V is TRBV12-5 and J is TRBJ1-5; D is perhaps TRBD1 (5 bases). V shed 5 bases and J shed 5 bases, with 13 bases lying between them. The CDR3 spans 14 residues. Germline V gene data show CDR1 as LGHNT and CDR2 as FRNRAP. In nucleotides, the CDR3 is TGTGCTAGTGGTGGACCGCAGGGCCATCAGCCCCAGCATTTT. This codes for CASGGPQGHQPQHF.

In DNA form, the CDR3 reads TGTGCCGGAGGGCCGAACACTGAAGCTTTCTTT. It specifies CAGGPNTEAFF. The chain recombines TRBV7-9 with TRBJ1-1; D is uncertain. Trimming took off 11 bases at V and 1 base at J, with 8 bases between the two ends. CDR1 is SEHNR, CDR2 FQNEAQ, per germline (reference sequence). The length of the CDR3 is 11 residues.